Following are 9 T cell receptor beta chains from one sample sequenced in a study of control samples from healthy donors and cancer patients (dated by TCRdb to the early 2020s). To prepare the library, the immunoSEQ multiplex PCR assay was applied. TCRdb took this table from immuneACCESS and kept in-frame rearrangements with V and J called. Such tables lack part of the clones; where checked against another copy, unresolved V genes explain under half of the gap, and the rest is unexplained. Across this sample there are roughly 120,000 clones, with about 94% seen only once. The ten largest clones capture 3.6% of the sample. Sequenced input: blood. The receptors originated from a man between 25 and 39 years old in good health.

This chain uses TRBV6-4 with TRBJ1-1, with D possibly matching TRBD1 (6 bases). The V and J ends lost 4 bases and 5 bases respectively, with 20 bases between them. The germline V gene has CDR1 MRHNA and CDR2 SNTAGT. This CDR3 has 16 residues. CDR3 protein: CASSGGRGELGTEAFF. The CDR3 bases are TGTGCCAGCAGTGGGGGAAGGGGGGAACTAGGGACTGAAGCTTTCTTT.

V gene TRBV27 combines with J gene TRBJ2-3, with 11 positions matching TRBD1. Germline loops: CDR1 MNHEY, CDR2 SMNVEV (reference sequence). The CDR3 is made up of 16 amino acids. J gave up 3 bases and V 2 bases, and 4 bases lay outside the gene matches. The CDR3, as DNA: TGTGCCAGCAGTTTACCGGGACAGGGGGAGACAGATACGCAGTATTTT. It translates to CASSLPGQGETDTQYF.

The rearrangement links TRBV2 to TRBJ1-1; D is possibly TRBD1 (6 bases). Trimming removed 6 bases from V and 4 bases from J, with 15 bases in between. The CDR3 totals 14 residues. Germline V lookup: CDR1 SNHLY, CDR2 FYNNEI. The CDR3 bases are TGTGCCAGCAGCGAGGGGGGACGCGGCACTGAAGCTTTCTTT. It codes for CASSEGGRGTEAFF.

The chain links TRBV11-2 to TRBJ2-7; 7 bases fit TRBD1. CDR3 size: 16 residues. Germline lookup yields CDR1 SGHAT and CDR2 FQNNGV. V dropped 0 bases and J dropped 3; count of bases not matched to a gene: 8. The CDR3 spells CASSLERVRGHYEQYF. In nucleotides, the CDR3 is TGTGCCAGCAGCTTAGAAAGGGTTAGGGGGCACTACGAGCAGTACTTC.

J is TRBJ1-2 and V is TRBV30; D is ambiguous. This CDR3 is 17 amino acids long. Trimming removed 0 bases from V and 8 bases from J, with 25 bases in between. Germline CDR1 and CDR2: GTSNPN and SVGIG (reference sequence). The CDR3 nucleotides are TGTGCCTGGAGTGTAGTAATTTGGGCCAGACCTCTGGCAGGCTACACCTTC. This gives the protein CAWSVVIWARPLAGYTF.

The chain links TRBV7-8 to TRBJ2-3; either TRBD1 or TRBD2 may supply D (6 bases each). Trimming removed 0 bases at V and 4 bases at J, with 8 bases between. CDR3 length equals 14 residues. Germline V gene lookup returns CDR1 SGHVS and CDR2 FQNEAQ. The CDR3 DNA reads as TGTGCCAGCAGCTTAGCGGGGGGCGCAGATACGCAGTATTTT. It codes for CASSLAGGADTQYF.

This chain links TRBV6-5 with TRBJ1-6; TRBD1 is a possible D gene (6 bases). The ends were cut back, 0 bases at V and 7 bases at J, with 10 bases in the middle. Germline CDR1 reads MNHEY; CDR2 reads SVGAGI. CDR3 size: 15 residues. CDR3 residues: CASSYSQGMNSPLHF. The CDR3, as DNA: TGTGCCAGCAGTTACTCTCAGGGGATGAATTCACCCCTCCACTTT.

The CDR3, as DNA: TGTGCCAGCAGCCCTAGCTCCTATAATTCACCCCTCCACTTT. As protein: CASSPSSYNSPLHF. This rearrangement joins TRBV6-2 or TRBV6-3 to TRBJ1-6, with D unresolved. V lost 6 bases and J lost 0, with 6 bases in between. Germline-derived CDR1 and CDR2 are MNHEY and SVGEGT. CDR3 length equals 14 residues.

J is TRBJ2-7 and V is TRBV4-2, with TRBD2 identical over 9 bases. Germline loops: CDR1 LGHNA, CDR2 YNFKEQ. The CDR3 runs 14 residues. The junction had 3 bases not matched to a gene; V was cut back by 4 bases and J by 2 bases. CDR3 in amino acids: CASSRSGGAYEQYF. CDR3 nucleotides: TGTGCCAGCAGCCGTAGCGGGGGAGCCTACGAGCAGTACTTC.